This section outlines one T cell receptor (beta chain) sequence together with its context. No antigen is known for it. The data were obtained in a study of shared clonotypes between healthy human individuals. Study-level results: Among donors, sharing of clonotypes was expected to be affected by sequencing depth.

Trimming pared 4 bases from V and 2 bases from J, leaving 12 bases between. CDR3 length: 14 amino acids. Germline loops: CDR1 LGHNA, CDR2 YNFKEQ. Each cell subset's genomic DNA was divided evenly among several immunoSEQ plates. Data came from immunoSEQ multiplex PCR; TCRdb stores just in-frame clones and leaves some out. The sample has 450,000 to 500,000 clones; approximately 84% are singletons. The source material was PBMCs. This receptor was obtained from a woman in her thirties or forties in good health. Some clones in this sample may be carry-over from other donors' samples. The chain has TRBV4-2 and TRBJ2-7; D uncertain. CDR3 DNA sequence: TGTGCCAGCAGCCCCGTAGGACGGCCCTACGAGCAGTACTTC. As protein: CASSPVGRPYEQYF.